Below, one TCR beta chain is given with its context. Its antigen is unknown. No base quality information exists; no much larger clone differs at one position. Ophthalmopathy patients had moderately to severely active disease, Clinical Activity Score of at least 3, NOSPECS grade of at least 4, and duration under 3 months. Exclusion was applied to patients with uncontrolled infections, other autoimmune diseases, pregnancy or lactation. Diagnoses were established on the basis of clinical symptoms, serum thyroxine and TRAb, thyroid ultrasound, and orbital computed tomography. PBMCs were isolated from around 10 ml of fresh peripheral blood by Ficoll-Paque density gradient centrifugation. Total RNA was extracted using Trizol reagent, and RNA quality was assessed on an Agilent 2100 Bioanalyzer. These data belong to a study of T cells in Graves' hyperthyroidism and ophthalmopathy (dated by TCRdb to the late 2010s). About the full investigation: Peripheral blood was collected at initial diagnosis, before any treatment. A discovery cohort of about a hundred patients, approximately 44 with Graves' ophthalmopathy and approximately 55 with stable Graves' hyperthyroidism, was used to find distinguishing TCR V-J signatures. An independent validation cohort of under 20 hyperthyroidism patients and 17 patients who later progressed to ophthalmopathy tested prospective prediction of ophthalmopathy. The 85 to 100 discovery patients were randomly split 7:3 into training and test sets. In addition, the study compared T-cell repertoires in thyroid tissue and in blood from five or six Graves' hyperthyroidism patients. After blood sampling, hyperthyroidism patients were treated with methimazole at a starting dose of 30 mg daily, and ophthalmopathy patients were treated with high-dose intravenous methylprednisolone. TCR Vbeta CDR3 sequencing of 130 to 150 peripheral blood samples (around 45 ophthalmopathy, 75 hyperthyroidism and roughly 17 progressor patients) is reported in the paper. What the work shows at the level of the full study, not this receptor alone: Ophthalmopathy was separated from stable hyperthyroidism by a 13 V-J signature model, with roughly 88% sensitivity and approximately 84% specificity obtained in cross-validation and 80%/75% obtained in testing. In validation, the model predicted progression to ophthalmopathy a median of roughly 6.1 months before onset, with 70% to 71% sensitivity and about 75% specificity. Sample size was not statistically predetermined, and investigators were not blinded to group allocation. Most expanded thyroid clonotypes (frequency above 0.001) were also detected in blood, suggesting blood repertoires may reflect thyroid immune responses.

The CDR3 numbers 14 residues from cysteine through phenylalanine. Just CDR3 DNA is preserved here, 42 bases in frame from base 1. CDR1 is given as SGHTS and CDR2 as YDEGEE, both from the germline V gene. The V end loses 0 bases and the J end loses 4 bases, and a stretch of 8 bases separates them. TCR beta CDR3 regions were amplified from RNA transcripts. The TCR CDR3 was subjected to a first round of RT-PCR using the HTBI primer set and the Qiagen OneStep RT-PCR kit. A second multiplex PCR round built the libraries, followed by size selection and purification. The libraries were sequenced on an Illumina HiSeq2000 using paired-end 100 bp reads. Regarding the original processing steps: SOAPnuke was used to process the raw data, with reads discarded if the reads contained adapters or uncalled bases, had a mean Phred below 15, or lacked an exact constant-primer or identifier match. COPE v1.2.5 was used to merge the high-quality paired reads, and each unique nucleotide sequence was defined as a clonotype. Clonotypes were aligned to IMGT TRBV, TRBD and TRBJ reference segments using MiTCR v1.1. Analysis was restricted to V-J combinations with a frequency above 0.0001, which covered roughly 99% of repertoires. A TCS score was defined as the ratio between F50 (clonal expansion) and ExV (chaos), using BLOSUM62-based TCRdist between CDR3 peptides within each V-J. Welch's t-statistics and random forest reduced roughly 500 V-J features to roughly 13, which were used in a naive Bayes classifier (R e1071). The public reads were reanalyzed by TCRdb: fastp trimming at Q25, MiXCR alignment, in-frame beta chains only. All rows with the same CDR3 protein become a single entry with the most common DNA and genes. The V and J calls reflect TCRdb's pipeline rather than the authors' work. Across this sample there are 600,000 to 650,000 distinct CDR3 sequences, with around 21% seen only once. The ten biggest clones cover roughly a third of the sample.

The receptor chain draws on TRBV5-8 and TRBJ2-4; the D segment is perhaps TRBD1 or TRBD2, each sharing 5 matched bases. The sample comprised blood. The TCR originated in a young man with Graves' ophthalmopathy. The CDR3 region has the sequence CASSLGDGKNIQYF. Read as DNA, the sequence is TGTGCCAGCAGCTTGGGGGACGGGAAAAACATTCAGTACTTC.